This is a list of T cell receptor beta chains from one sample in a study of cytomegalovirus exposure and HLA in healthy donors. Assay: immunoSEQ multiplex PCR; the TCRdb copy retains only in-frame clones and omits some. The table for this sample gives 140,000 to 150,000 clones. What was sequenced was PBMCs. The receptors come from a woman aged 50 to 60 in good health and CMV-seronegative. The CDR3 runs from the conserved cysteine through the conserved F or W. The D gene is left open where the match is weak.

TRBV19,TRBD2,TRBJ2-1,TGTGCCAGTAGTCGCCTCTCTAGCGGACCCCACAATGAGCAGTTCTTC,CASSRLSSGPHNEQFF
TRBV9,.,TRBJ2-3,TGTGCCAGCAGCGTAAGAAGAGATCGATCAGATACGCAGTATTTT,CASSVRRDRSDTQYF
TRBV5-4,TRBD2,TRBJ2-5,TGTGCCAGCAGCACCAGGACTAGCTCTCTTGAGACCCAGTACTTC,CASSTRTSSLETQYF
TRBV10-3,.,TRBJ2-5,TGTGCCATCAGTGGCGGGGCTAGTGAAGAGACCCAGTACTTC,CAISGGASEETQYF
TRBV4-3,.,TRBJ1-5,TGCGCCAGCAGCCAAAGAACTGATCAGCCCCAGCATTTT,CASSQRTDQPQHF
TRBV30,.,TRBJ1-4,TGTGCCTGGGGGCAGCCCGCTAATGAAAAACTGTTTTTT,CAWGQPANEKLFF
TRBV4-2,.,TRBJ2-2,TGTGCCAGCAGCCAACGCGGACAGACAACCGGGGAGCTGTTTTTT,CASSQRGQTTGELFF
TRBV19,.,TRBJ1-2,TGTGCCAGTTTTACTGGACAGACCGCCTATGGCTACACCTTC,CASFTGQTAYGYTF
TRBV19,.,TRBJ1-5,TGTGCCAGTAGTACAACGAGGAGGGAGGGGTATAGCAATCAGCCCCAGCATTTT,CASSTTRREGYSNQPQHF
TRBV28,TRBD1,TRBJ1-1,TGTGCCAGCAGTATCGAGACAGGGGGAAGGAAAGCTTTCTTT,CASSIETGGRKAFF
TRBV6-5,.,TRBJ2-3,TGTGCCAGCAGTCCATACGGTAGCACAGATACGCAGTATTTT,CASSPYGSTDTQYF
TRBV6-1,.,TRBJ1-4,TGTGCCAGCAGTGAATGGAACGGGGATGAAAAACTGTTTTTT,CASSEWNGDEKLFF
TRBV5-4,TRBD1,TRBJ2-7,TGTGCCAGCAGCCAACAGGGGTCCAGGGGCGAGCAGTACTTC,CASSQQGSRGEQYF
TRBV4-2,TRBD2,TRBJ2-3,TGTGCCAGCAGCCAAGTGGCTAGCGGGGACCAAGGTACGCAGTATTTT,CASSQVASGDQGTQYF
TRBV5-1,TRBD1,TRBJ2-1,TGCGCCAGCAGCGGGGGGACAGGGCCGTACAATGAGCAGTTCTTC,CASSGGTGPYNEQFF
TRBV4-3,.,TRBJ2-3,TGCGCCAGCAGCCAAGAGGGGGGTATAAGCACAGATACGCAGTATTTT,CASSQEGGISTDTQYF
TRBV9,TRBD2,TRBJ2-7,TGTGCCAGCAGCGTAGAGACTAGCGGGAGCGTCTGGGGCTACGAGCAGTACTTC,CASSVETSGSVWGYEQYF
TRBV9,TRBD1,TRBJ2-5,TGTGCCAGCAGCTCCCGGCCGGACAGGGGTCGGGAGACCCAGTACTTC,CASSSRPDRGRETQYF
TRBV2,.,TRBJ1-1,TGTGCCAGCAGCCTTGGACTGGGGAACATGAACACTGAAGCTTTCTTT,CASSLGLGNMNTEAFF
TRBV7-2,.,TRBJ1-1,TGTGCCAGCAGCTTTTCGGCAGGGAACACTGAAGCTTTCTTT,CASSFSAGNTEAFF
TRBV7-2,TRBD1,TRBJ2-1,TGTGCCAGCAGCCCGGACAGGGGGCGAAATGAGCAGTTCTTC,CASSPDRGRNEQFF
TRBV5-1,.,TRBJ1-6,TGCGCCAGCAGCTTTCAGGACAGAACTAATTCACCCCTCCACTTT,CASSFQDRTNSPLHF
TRBV28,.,TRBJ1-4,TGTGCCAGCAGTTTATGGGTCAGAGGTGAAAAACTGTTTTTT,CASSLWVRGEKLFF
TRBV9,.,TRBJ2-6,TGTGCCAGCAGCGTAGCGGGTTCTGGGGCCAACGTCCTGACTTTC,CASSVAGSGANVLTF
TRBV7-8,.,TRBJ1-5,TGTGCCAGCAGCCCTCAGGGTGTCAATCAGCCCCAGCATTTT,CASSPQGVNQPQHF
TRBV5-1,.,TRBJ2-2,TGCGCCAGCAGCTTGGGGTTTCAGGGGCGCACCGGGGAGCTGTTTTTT,CASSLGFQGRTGELFF
TRBV15,TRBD1,TRBJ1-2,TGTGCCACCAGCAGAGATCTGACAGGGAAGGTTGGCTACACCTTC,CATSRDLTGKVGYTF
TRBV15,.,TRBJ2-1,TGTGCCACCAGCAGAGCCCGAAGGGACGGGGGCAATGAGCAGTTCTTC,CATSRARRDGGNEQFF
TRBV7-8,.,TRBJ1-2,TGTGCCAGCAGCTTAGACAGAGCCAGTAACTATGGCTACACCTTC,CASSLDRASNYGYTF
TRBV7-2,.,TRBJ1-2,TGTGCCAGCAGCCCCGAGGTAGGGAGAGGGAAAAACTATGGCTACACCTTC,CASSPEVGRGKNYGYTF
TRBV13,.,TRBJ2-1,TGTGCCAGCAGCTCGATTGGGACTTTCTACAATGAGCAGTTCTTC,CASSSIGTFYNEQFF
TRBV19,.,TRBJ1-5,TGTGCCAGTAGTCCCTTTGGGAGGAGCAATCAGCCCCAGCATTTT,CASSPFGRSNQPQHF
TRBV5-6,.,TRBJ1-1,TGTGCCAGCAGCTTGGATTTGGCGGTGAACACTGAAGCTTTCTTT,CASSLDLAVNTEAFF
TRBV5-1,TRBD2,TRBJ2-2,TGCGCCAGCAGCGTAGCGGGGGACACCGGGGAGCTGTTTTTT,CASSVAGDTGELFF
TRBV4-2,.,TRBJ1-3,TGTGCCAGCAGCCAAGGGATTACAGGCTTATCTGGAAACACCATATATTTT,CASSQGITGLSGNTIYF
TRBV28,.,TRBJ2-7,TGTGCCAGCAGCTCGAGCGGTACCTACGAGCAGTACTTC,CASSSSGTYEQYF
TRBV4-3,TRBD2,TRBJ2-3,TGCGCCAGCAGCCGAGGACTAGCGCCTAGCACAGATACGCAGTATTTT,CASSRGLAPSTDTQYF
TRBV6-1,TRBD1,TRBJ2-7,TGTGCCAGCAGTGAAGCGGGACAGATATACGAGCAGTACTTC,CASSEAGQIYEQYF